These T cell receptor beta chains were read from a single sample in a study of shared clonotypes between healthy human individuals. Sequencing was performed with immunoSEQ multiplex PCR; in TCRdb, only in-frame clones are kept and a portion is missing. Among approximately 240,000 clones listed, about 69% were seen once. Sequenced sample: memory CD4+ T cells sorted from blood. Receptors were obtained from a man aged 25 to 40 in good health. The CDR3 runs from the conserved cysteine through the conserved F or W. Some rows have no size entry. The others give once, few or many, or a class for an expanded clone.

v_call clone_size cdr3_aa
TRBV19 - CASSSNRVGNQPQHF
TRBV7-9 - CASSRDYYGYTF
TRBV9 - CASSVAQGAYEQYF
TRBV6-5 - CASSYSPGAGGYEQYF
TRBV29-1 - CSVADRLLAKNIQYF
TRBV10-3 - CAISERTSGSIDEQFF
TRBV5-1 few CASSFTSGRLSGANVLTF
TRBV10-1 - CASSERTSGTPHFF
TRBV15 - CATSRAGTSRPNEQFF
TRBV2 few CASTGTGSYGYTF
TRBV27 - CASSYRAGGAGYNEQFF
TRBV18 - CASSPVARQETQYF
TRBV11-2 few CASIRGVRETQYF
TRBV7-2 few CASSLRGGPNYGYTF
TRBV7-8 - CASSSEYYTDTQYF
TRBV7-2 once CASAQAGVTYNEQFF
TRBV5-1 few CASSSGTGDNEQYF
TRBV29-1 - CSVDGGRAYEQYF
TRBV4-3 few CASSQDTPRGEKLFF
TRBV19 - CASSRIGGPRTEAFF
TRBV9 - CASSAIGQGVADTQYF
TRBV15 - CATSSKDRGSTEAFF
TRBV18 few CASSPSLSGLNVNEQFF
TRBV7-2 - CASSPGGAYEQYF
TRBV11-2 - CASSLPTGGTQYF
TRBV4-1 - CASSQLRTTNEKLFF
TRBV19 - CASTRIPNTGELFF
TRBV5-4 - CASSLVGGTNTEAFF
TRBV5-6 - CASSSKLWGTNTGELFF
TRBV7-6 - CASSPGTPMNTEAFF
TRBV2 many CASTTWNSGETQYF
TRBV5-1 - CASSSSGGAAGELFF
TRBV20-1 - CSAQNSYEQYF
TRBV25-1 - CASSEGRGLDNEQFF
TRBV7-9 few CASNRQGLDGYTF
TRBV2 - CASSERGPNNEQFF
TRBV5-1 - CASSPLGGEEQYF
TRBV7-8 - CASSLATVSGNTIYF
TRBV28 - CASSPSPFDEQYF
TRBV6-1 - CASSEENTIYF
TRBV2 few CASSEQGYEQFF
TRBV2 few CASSELEGYEQYF
TRBV6-5 - CASSYVPGTAYEAFF
TRBV4-3 - CASSLALGTNVLTF
TRBV11-2 - CASSFRDYRPGNEQFF
TRBV11-2 - CASRRQGEAFF
TRBV25-1 - CASSSSLKMNTEAFF
TRBV7-9 few CASSFGTGEKLFF
TRBV2 - CASSGARYNEQFF
TRBV18 - CASSPTSVPPFF
TRBV19 few CASSIPGQGTHTQYF
TRBV7-2 - CASSLYAEAFF
TRBV5-1 - CASSHGTGITDTQYF
TRBV6-1 - CASYLYEQYF